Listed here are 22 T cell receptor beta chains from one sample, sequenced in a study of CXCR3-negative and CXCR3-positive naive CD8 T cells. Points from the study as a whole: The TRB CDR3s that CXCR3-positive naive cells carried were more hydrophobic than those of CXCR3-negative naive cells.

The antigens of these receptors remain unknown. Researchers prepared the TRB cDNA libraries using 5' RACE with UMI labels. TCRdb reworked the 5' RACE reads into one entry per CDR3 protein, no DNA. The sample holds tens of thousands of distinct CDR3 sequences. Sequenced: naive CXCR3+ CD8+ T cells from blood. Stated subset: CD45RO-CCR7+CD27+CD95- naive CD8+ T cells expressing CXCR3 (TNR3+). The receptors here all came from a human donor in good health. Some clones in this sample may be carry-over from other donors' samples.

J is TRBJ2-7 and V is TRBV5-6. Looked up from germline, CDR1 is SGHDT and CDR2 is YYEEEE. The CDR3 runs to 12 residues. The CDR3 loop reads CASSRGYYEQYF.

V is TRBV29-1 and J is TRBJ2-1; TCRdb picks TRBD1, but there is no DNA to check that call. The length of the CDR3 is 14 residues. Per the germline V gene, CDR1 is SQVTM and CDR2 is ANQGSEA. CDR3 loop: CSVEGQGEDNEQFF.

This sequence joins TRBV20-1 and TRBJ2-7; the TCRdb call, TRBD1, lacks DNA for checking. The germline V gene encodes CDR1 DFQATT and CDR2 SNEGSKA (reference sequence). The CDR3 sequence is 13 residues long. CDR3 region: CSAPGGSSYEQYF.

The CDR3 spells CASSDPGRREYEQYF. The chain couples TRBV5-4 to TRBJ2-7; the D call from TCRdb, TRBD1, cannot be confirmed without DNA. Germline V gene data show CDR1 as SGHNT and CDR2 as YYREEE (reference sequence). The CDR3 is made up of 15 amino acids.

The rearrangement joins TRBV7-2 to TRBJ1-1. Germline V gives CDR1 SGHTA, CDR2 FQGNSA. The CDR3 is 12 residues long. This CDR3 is CASSLVIAEAFF.

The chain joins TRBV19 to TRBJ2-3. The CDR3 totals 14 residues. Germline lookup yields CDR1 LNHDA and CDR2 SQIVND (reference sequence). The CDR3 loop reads CASSYYTGTDTQYF.

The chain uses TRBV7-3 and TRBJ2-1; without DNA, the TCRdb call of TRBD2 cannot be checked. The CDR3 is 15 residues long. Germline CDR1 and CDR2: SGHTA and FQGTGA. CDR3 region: CASSLSLAVYNEQFF.

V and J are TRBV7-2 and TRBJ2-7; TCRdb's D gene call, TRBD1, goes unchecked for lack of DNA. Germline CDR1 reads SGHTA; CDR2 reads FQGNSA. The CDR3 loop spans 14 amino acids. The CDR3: CASSTTTGSYEQYF.

The CDR3 protein is CASSDGELTYEQYF. V usage is TRBV2 and J usage is TRBJ2-7; TCRdb returns TRBD2, unconfirmable since there is no DNA. The CDR3 sequence is 14 residues long. Germline CDR1 reads SNHLY; CDR2 reads FYNNEI.

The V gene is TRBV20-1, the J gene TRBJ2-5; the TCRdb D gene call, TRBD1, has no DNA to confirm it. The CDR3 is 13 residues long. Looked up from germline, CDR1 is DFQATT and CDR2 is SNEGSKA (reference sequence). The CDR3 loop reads CSARPDSRETQYF.

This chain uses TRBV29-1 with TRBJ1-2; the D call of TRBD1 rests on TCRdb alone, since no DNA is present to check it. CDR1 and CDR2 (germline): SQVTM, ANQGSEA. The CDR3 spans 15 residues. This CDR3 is CSVEGRDREIYGYTF.

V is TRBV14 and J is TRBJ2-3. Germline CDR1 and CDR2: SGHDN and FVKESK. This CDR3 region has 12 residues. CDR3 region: CASSQTDNTQYF.

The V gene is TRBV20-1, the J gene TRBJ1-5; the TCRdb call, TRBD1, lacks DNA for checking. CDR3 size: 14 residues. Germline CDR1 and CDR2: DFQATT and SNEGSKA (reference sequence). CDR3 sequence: CSATGQGHNQPQHF.

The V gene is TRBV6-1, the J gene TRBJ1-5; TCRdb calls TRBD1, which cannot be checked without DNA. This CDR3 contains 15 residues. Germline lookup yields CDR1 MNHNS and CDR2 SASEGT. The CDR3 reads CASSVPRVGNQPQHF.

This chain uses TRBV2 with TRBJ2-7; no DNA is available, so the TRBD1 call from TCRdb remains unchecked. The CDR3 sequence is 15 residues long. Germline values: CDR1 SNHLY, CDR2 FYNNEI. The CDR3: CASSTGTGRVYEQYF.

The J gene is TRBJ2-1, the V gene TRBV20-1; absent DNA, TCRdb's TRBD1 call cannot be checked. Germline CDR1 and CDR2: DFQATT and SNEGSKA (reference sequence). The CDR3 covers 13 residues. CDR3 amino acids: CSARTGEYNEQFF.

This CDR3 reads CASSDSVSGTDTQYF. The chain joins TRBV6-4 to TRBJ2-3. CDR1 MRHNA and CDR2 SNTAGT come from the germline V gene. This CDR3 has 15 amino acids.

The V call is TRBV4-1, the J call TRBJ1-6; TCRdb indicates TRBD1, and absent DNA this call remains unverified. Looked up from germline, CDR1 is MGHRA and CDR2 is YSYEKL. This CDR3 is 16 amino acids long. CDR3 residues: CASSQANRDYNSPLHF.

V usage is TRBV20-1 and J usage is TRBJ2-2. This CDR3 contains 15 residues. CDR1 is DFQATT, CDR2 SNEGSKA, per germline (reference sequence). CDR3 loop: CSARDGGTDTGELFF.

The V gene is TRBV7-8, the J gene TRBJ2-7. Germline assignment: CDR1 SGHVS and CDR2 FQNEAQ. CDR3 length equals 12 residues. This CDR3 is CASSLDVDEQYF.

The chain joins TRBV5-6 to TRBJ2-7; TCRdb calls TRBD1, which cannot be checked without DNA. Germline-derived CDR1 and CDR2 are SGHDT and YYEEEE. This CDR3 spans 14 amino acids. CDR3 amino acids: CASSFPTGTYEQYF.

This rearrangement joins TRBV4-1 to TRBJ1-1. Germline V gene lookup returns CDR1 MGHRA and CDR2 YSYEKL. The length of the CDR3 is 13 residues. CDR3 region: CASSQERQTEAFF.